The next 20 T cell receptor beta chains were all read from a single sample in a study of human T cells and chemical hapten exposure. Via MiXCR, TCRdb re-called the RACE reads, giving one row per CDR3 protein. The data show 60,000 to 70,000 distinct CDR3 sequences, about a tenth seen once. Stated time point: pre-sensitization, week 0. Described treatment: therapeutic diphenylcyclopropenone sensitization with weekly scalp DPC. The source was whole blood, collected in connection with sensitization to the hapten diphenylcyclopropenone (DPC). These receptors were obtained from a woman aged 45-65 years with alopecia areata. Some clones in this sample may be carry-over from other donors' samples.

There are a few counts of this clonotype. CDR3 DNA: TGTGCCAGCGGCGAGCCGGGGGGGTCCTACGAGCAGTACTTC. Protein product: CASGEPGGSYEQYF. The V gene is TRBV28, the J gene TRBJ2-7; TRBD2 aligns across 8 bases. Per the germline V gene, CDR1 is MDHEN and CDR2 is SYDVKM. The V and J ends lost 8 bases and 1 base, in that order; junction bases with no gene match: 7. The CDR3 has 14 residues.

This clonotype has ten or more counts. V gene TRBV7-2 combines with J gene TRBJ1-3; no clear D gene. Germline V gene data show CDR1 as SGHTA and CDR2 as FQGNSA. Trimming removed 2 bases at V and 2 bases at J, with 13 bases between. CDR3 length equals 16 residues. The CDR3 spells CASSLSGVPPGNTIYF. The CDR3, as DNA: TGTGCCAGCAGCTTATCCGGGGTCCCCCCTGGAAACACCATATATTTT.

The sample holds many counts of this clonotype. The junction differs from germline at one of its ends, possibly a read error. The V gene is TRBV20-1, the J gene TRBJ1-6, with D possibly TRBD1 on 6 matching bases. The CDR3 has 15 residues. Per germline, CDR1 DFQATT and CDR2 SNEGSKA (reference sequence). For the CDR3, the DNA is TGCAGTGCCAGAGACCCTACAGGGTTTGCTTCACCCCTCCACTTT. Translation: CSARDPTGFASPLHF.

This clonotype was observed a handful of times. This chain links TRBV9 with TRBJ1-1; D is undetermined. CDR3 length equals 13 residues. Germline CDR1 is SGDLS and CDR2 is YYNGEE. Trimming removed 1 base at V and 5 bases at J, with 9 bases between. CDR3 sequence (DNA): TGTGCCAGCAGCGTATCCGGTTATACTGAAGCTTTCTTT. Translated: CASSVSGYTEAFF.

The V and J genes are TRBV6-5 and TRBJ2-2, with D unclear. V was trimmed by 4 bases and J by 7 bases, leaving 10 bases between them. CDR1 and CDR2 from the germline V gene are MNHEY and SVGAGI. The CDR3 covers 13 residues. In nucleotides, the CDR3 is TGTGCCAGCAGTTTTACGGTTGGCGGGGAGCTGTTTTTT. Its translation: CASSFTVGGELFF.

This clonotype was detected a few times. The genes are TRBV29-1 and TRBJ2-3, with 9 positions matching TRBD1. Germline loops: CDR1 SQVTM, CDR2 ANQGSEA. The CDR3 totals 12 residues. With V trimmed by 4 bases and J by 4 bases, 0 bases remained unmatched. Here the CDR3 reads CSVGTGADTQYF. The CDR3 bases are TGCAGCGTTGGGACAGGGGCAGATACGCAGTATTTT.

Ten or more counts support this clonotype. This chain connects TRBV24-1 to TRBJ1-5; the D is unclear. V was trimmed by 5 bases and J by 4 bases, leaving 8 bases between them. Germline V gene data show CDR1 as KGHDR and CDR2 as SFDVKD. This CDR3 comprises 13 residues. The CDR3 protein is CATSVGRNQPQHF. DNA of the CDR3: TGTGCCACCAGTGTGGGGAGAAATCAGCCCCAGCATTTT.

This clonotype was picked up a small number of times. The chain employs TRBV27 and TRBJ2-3; D tentatively reads TRBD1 or TRBD2 (5 bases each). The CDR3 contains 15 residues. CDR1 is MNHEY, CDR2 SMNVEV, per germline (reference sequence). Trimming pared 4 bases from V and 3 bases from J, leaving 14 bases between. CDR3 region: CASSSPPGRTDTQYF. As DNA, the CDR3 is TGTGCCAGCAGTTCCCCCCCAGGGAGAACAGATACGCAGTATTTT.

This clonotype occurred many times. CDR3 loop: CATSDNKRGFTDTQYF. The CDR3 DNA follows: TGTGCCACCAGTGATAATAAGCGGGGTTTCACAGATACGCAGTATTTT. This chain connects TRBV24-1 to TRBJ2-3; 7 bases agree with TRBD2. CDR1 is KGHDR, CDR2 SFDVKD, per germline. V was pared by 3 bases and J by 2 bases, with 7 bases of the junction left unmatched. CDR3 size: 16 residues.

This clonotype was detected ten times or more. The chain joins TRBV11-2 to TRBJ1-4, with D unclear. CDR1 and CDR2 (germline): SGHAT, FQNNGV. This CDR3 spans 16 amino acids. Trimming shortened V by 5 bases and J by 4 bases, and 17 bases separated the two germline ends. The CDR3 protein is CASSDPYRGFNEKLFF. The DNA of the CDR3 is TGTGCCAGCAGCGACCCATACAGAGGTTTTAATGAAAAACTGTTTTTT.

The chain employs TRBV20-1 and TRBJ1-2; TRBD1 agrees at 9 bases. From germline, CDR1 is DFQATT and CDR2 SNEGSKA (reference sequence). The CDR3 is 12 amino acids. CDR3 nucleotide sequence: TGCGGAGGGACAGGGACGAACTATGGCTACACCTTC. As protein: CGGTGTNYGYTF.

This clonotype has just a few counts. The rearrangement uses TRBV28 and TRBJ1-1; no reliable D call. Trimming pared 2 bases from V and 10 bases from J, leaving 8 bases between. Germline lookup yields CDR1 MDHEN and CDR2 SYDVKM. The CDR3 contains 11 residues. The CDR3 is CASSLGQRAFF. CDR3 in DNA: TGTGCCAGCAGTTTAGGTCAGCGAGCTTTCTTT.

The genes are TRBV27 and TRBJ1-1, with TRBD1 as a possible D gene (5 bases). This CDR3 is built from 12 residues. Trimming pared 5 bases from V and 11 bases from J, leaving 15 bases between. CDR1 MNHEY and CDR2 SMNVEV come from the germline V gene (reference sequence). The DNA of the CDR3 is TGTGCCAGCAGTCCACTGGGGGGGAGGGCTTTCTTT. This gives the protein CASSPLGGRAFF.

This clonotype was detected many times. The chain employs TRBV28 and TRBJ2-7; 7 positions agree with TRBD1. CDR3 length: 13 residues. Germline-derived CDR1 and CDR2 are MDHEN and SYDVKM. J was trimmed by 7 bases and V by 8 bases; bases with no gene match: 11. CDR3 region: CASLTATGVEQYF. In DNA form, the CDR3 reads TGTGCCAGCCTCACCGCCACAGGGGTTGAGCAGTACTTC.

Ten or more counts support this clonotype. The CDR3 DNA sequence: TGCAGCGCGGGGAGGAAGGGAGAGACCCAGTACTTC. Translating gives CSAGRKGETQYF. V usage is TRBV29-1 and J usage is TRBJ2-5; D possibly corresponds to TRBD2 (6 bases). Trimming pared 7 bases from V and 4 bases from J, leaving 13 bases between. Germline V CDR1 and CDR2: SQVTM, ANQGSEA. This CDR3 has 12 amino acids.

This clonotype has at least ten counts. CDR3 in amino acids: CSAPDRTNEQFF. The CDR3, as DNA: TGCAGTGCCCCAGACAGGACAAATGAGCAGTTCTTC. V usage is TRBV20-1 and J usage is TRBJ2-1; D is perhaps TRBD1 (6 bases). V dropped 6 bases and J dropped 7 bases, with 13 bases sitting between them. The V gene's germline CDR1 is DFQATT and CDR2 SNEGSKA (reference sequence). The CDR3 is 12 residues long.

This clonotype has ten or more counts. The V and J genes are TRBV18 and TRBJ2-1; maybe TRBD2 (6 bases). Trimming stripped 4 bases from V and 3 bases from J, with 13 bases between. Per germline, CDR1 KGHSH and CDR2 LQKENI. The length of the CDR3 is 15 residues. CDR3 in amino acids: CASSRGAGDYNEQFF. CDR3 in DNA: TGTGCCAGCTCACGCGGGGCAGGTGACTACAATGAGCAGTTCTTC.

In this sample, this clonotype turned up once. The J gene is TRBJ2-5, the V gene TRBV14, with D perhaps matching TRBD1 (6 bases). The V gene's germline CDR1 is SGHDN and CDR2 FVKESK. The V and J ends lost 3 bases and 7 bases respectively, with 15 bases between them. The CDR3 has 14 amino acids. The CDR3 nucleotides read TGTGCCAGCAGCCATGGACAGCTTGAAGGGACCCAGTACTTC. It specifies CASSHGQLEGTQYF.

V and J are TRBV20-1 and TRBJ2-4, with D possibly matching TRBD1 (7 bases). Trimming removed 3 bases at V and 0 bases at J, with 12 bases between. This CDR3 contains 15 residues. In germline, CDR1 is DFQATT, CDR2 SNEGSKA (reference sequence). CDR3 nucleotide sequence: TGCAGTGCTAGCAGGGGGGATATAGCCAAAAACATTCAGTACTTC. Amino acids: CSASRGDIAKNIQYF.

This clonotype was recorded many times. The rearrangement links TRBV4-2 to TRBJ2-1; D uncertain. CDR1 is LGHNA and CDR2 is YNFKEQ in the germline V gene. CDR3 size: 12 residues. V lost 0 bases and J 9 bases, leaving 6 bases between the germline ends. CDR3 residues: CASSQDHGEQFF. The DNA of the CDR3 is TGTGCCAGCAGCCAAGATCACGGTGAGCAGTTCTTC.